A selection of T cell receptor beta chains follows, all from one sample in a study of monozygotic twins with inflammatory bowel disease. TCRdb reanalyzed the 5' RACE reads and collapses them to one entry per CDR3 protein, without DNA. This sample's table has fewer than 400,000 distinct CDR3 sequences. Sequenced input: blood. Receptors were obtained from a human donor with ulcerative colitis or Crohn's disease, or a healthy co-twin of an affected twin (not recorded which). CDR3s include the opening cysteine and the closing phenylalanine or tryptophan.

TRBJ2-3,TRBV3-1,CASSQGAFTDTQYF
TRBJ2-7,TRBV18,CASSRQYSYEQYF
TRBJ2-5,TRBV3-1,CASSRGPGAYQETQYF
TRBJ2-7,TRBV7-8,CASSFGPRQGSYEQYF
TRBJ2-7,TRBV27,CSSRPGTSGKDEQYF
TRBJ2-7,TRBV7-2,CASSSRDRTPYEQYF
TRBJ2-7,TRBV28,CASSLNPTGREQYF
TRBJ2-2,TRBV5-4,CASSFRDRNTGELFF
TRBJ2-1,TRBV6-5,CASSLAYPYNEQFF
TRBJ2-2,TRBV5-5,CASRPDLLAGELFF
TRBJ2-1,TRBV9,CASSYSGDSYNEQFF
TRBJ2-5,TRBV20-1,CSARIGLETQYF
TRBJ2-7,TRBV7-9,CASSLNTGTGSEQYF
TRBJ2-7,TRBV20-1,CSARVGYDEQYF
TRBJ2-2,TRBV27,CASKVSGAPGELFF
TRBJ2-7,TRBV12-3/TRBV12-4,CASRLQGTRYYEQYF
TRBJ2-5,TRBV28,CASSLTGYFVRAQETQYF
TRBJ2-2,TRBV12-3/TRBV12-4,CASSLWGPTGELFF
TRBJ2-5,TRBV29-1,CSVAAFDEGTQYF
TRBJ1-5,TRBV5-6,CASSFRGNQPQHF
TRBJ2-7,TRBV27,CASSFSEVYEQYF
TRBJ2-1,TRBV18,CASSPVPYNEQFF
TRBJ2-2,TRBV12-3/TRBV12-4,CASSYTGELFF
TRBJ1-1,TRBV28,CASTTGHEAFF
TRBJ2-1,TRBV25-1,CASSVAGDNEQFF
TRBJ2-6,TRBV18,CASSPRTGNSGANVLTF
TRBJ2-2,TRBV4-1,CASSPARGNTGELFF
TRBJ1-6,TRBV20-1,CSARYGLVLNSPLHF
TRBJ2-3,TRBV12-3/TRBV12-4,CASSPGPSPIADTQYF
TRBJ2-2,TRBV4-3,CASSQDWFSSGAAGGELFF
TRBJ2-6,TRBV19,CASRGFSPRSGANVLTF
TRBJ1-5,TRBV6-2/TRBV6-3,CASRQTGLSNQPQHF
TRBJ1-3,TRBV6-5,CASSYPGAGNTIYF
TRBJ2-3,TRBV6-6,CATLSTDTQYF
TRBJ1-1,TRBV7-2,CASSQGLGAEAFF
TRBJ1-2,TRBV6-1,CASSPYGRGEDGYTF
TRBJ1-1,TRBV5-1,CASSSQGLISAGTEAFF